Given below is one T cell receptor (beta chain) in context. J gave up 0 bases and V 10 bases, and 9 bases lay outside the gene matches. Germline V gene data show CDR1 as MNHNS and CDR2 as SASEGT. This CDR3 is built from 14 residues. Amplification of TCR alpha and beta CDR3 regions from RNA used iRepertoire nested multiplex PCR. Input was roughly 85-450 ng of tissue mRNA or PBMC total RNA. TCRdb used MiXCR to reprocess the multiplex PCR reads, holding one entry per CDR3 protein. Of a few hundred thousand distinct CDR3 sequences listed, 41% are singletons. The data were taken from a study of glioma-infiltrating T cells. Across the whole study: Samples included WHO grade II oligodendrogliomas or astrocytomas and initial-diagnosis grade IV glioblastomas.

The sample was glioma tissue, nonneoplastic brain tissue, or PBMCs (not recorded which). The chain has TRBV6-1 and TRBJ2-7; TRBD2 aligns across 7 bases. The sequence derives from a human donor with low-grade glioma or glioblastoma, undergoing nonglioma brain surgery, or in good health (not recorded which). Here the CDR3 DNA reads TGTGCCACCGTTCCTAGCGGCGGCTCCTACGAGCAGTACTTC. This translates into CATVPSGGSYEQYF.